This T cell receptor beta chain was documented in a study of blood T cell repertoires in COVID-19. Study background: Material from acute and convalescent COVID-19 was sourced from the United States, Italy and Spain.

CDR1 and CDR2 from the germline V gene are WNHNN and SYGVQD (reference sequence). Trimming cost V 3 bases and J 2 bases, with 14 bases left between them. The CDR3 spans 15 residues. Method: immunoSEQ multiplex PCR; TCRdb's copy keeps in-frame clones and lacks some. This sample has almost 200,000 clones, with 85% found just once. The V call is TRBV10-1, the J call TRBJ2-7, with D possibly TRBD1 on 6 matching bases. The sequence derives from a man between 60 and 75 years old with COVID-19, enrolled during active disease. The sequencing input was peripheral blood. The CDR3: CASSDRAGAPYEQYF. The CDR3 DNA reads as TGCGCCAGCAGTGATCGGGCAGGGGCACCCTACGAGCAGTACTTC.